The rows below give T cell receptor beta chains drawn from one sample of a study of brain T cells in children with intractable seizures. Assay: immunoSEQ multiplex PCR; the TCRdb copy retains only in-frame clones and omits some. The profile shows 65,000 to 85,000 clones, more than 85% of them singletons. Source: peripheral blood, taken at surgery. These receptors all stem from a boy less than two years old with tuberous sclerosis and intractable seizures. CDR3s leave out the opening cysteine and the closing phenylalanine or tryptophan. A D gene is named only where the DNA matches it firmly.

>.|TRBV19
ASSPLGPLYNEQF
>.|TRBV9
ASSVAAAQVEGGYT
>TRBD2|TRBV10-2
ASRTSGGGYEQY
>TRBD1|TRBV10-3
AIRGQGSQQPQH
>.|TRBV7-2
ASSLVATNEQF
>.|TRBV9
ASSVDVDSRGYT
>TRBD2|TRBV6-5
ASTRLAGVGEQF
>TRBD1|TRBV2
ASRRRTGNADTQY
>.|TRBV21-1
ASPRVAGRGETQY
>TRBD1|TRBV7-9
ASSPLRQGGYT
>.|TRBV13
ASSPRDANEQY
>.|TRBV7-6
ASSLGDGRDYEQY
>.|TRBV5-6
ASSLQGPTDTQY
>.|TRBV3-1/TRBV3-2
ASSQTNYGYT
>TRBD1|TRBV29-1
SVGQGTTKEAF
>.|TRBV3-1/TRBV3-2
ASSPGRGLQETQY